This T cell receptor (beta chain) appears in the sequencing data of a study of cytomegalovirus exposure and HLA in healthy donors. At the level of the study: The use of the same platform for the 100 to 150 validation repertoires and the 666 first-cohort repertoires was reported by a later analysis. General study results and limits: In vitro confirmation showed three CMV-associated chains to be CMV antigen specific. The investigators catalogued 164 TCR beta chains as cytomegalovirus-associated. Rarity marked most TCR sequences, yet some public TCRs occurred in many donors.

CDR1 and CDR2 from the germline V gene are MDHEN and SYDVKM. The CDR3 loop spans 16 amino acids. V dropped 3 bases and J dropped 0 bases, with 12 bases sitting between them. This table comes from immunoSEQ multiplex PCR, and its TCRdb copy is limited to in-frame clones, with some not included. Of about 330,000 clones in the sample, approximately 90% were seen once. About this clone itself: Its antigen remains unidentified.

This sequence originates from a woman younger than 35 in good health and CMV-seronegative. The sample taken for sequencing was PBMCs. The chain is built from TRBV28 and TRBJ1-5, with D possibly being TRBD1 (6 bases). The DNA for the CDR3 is TGTGCCAGCAGTTTCGGGACAACTTATAGCAATCAGCCCCAGCATTTT. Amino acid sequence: CASSFGTTYSNQPQHF.